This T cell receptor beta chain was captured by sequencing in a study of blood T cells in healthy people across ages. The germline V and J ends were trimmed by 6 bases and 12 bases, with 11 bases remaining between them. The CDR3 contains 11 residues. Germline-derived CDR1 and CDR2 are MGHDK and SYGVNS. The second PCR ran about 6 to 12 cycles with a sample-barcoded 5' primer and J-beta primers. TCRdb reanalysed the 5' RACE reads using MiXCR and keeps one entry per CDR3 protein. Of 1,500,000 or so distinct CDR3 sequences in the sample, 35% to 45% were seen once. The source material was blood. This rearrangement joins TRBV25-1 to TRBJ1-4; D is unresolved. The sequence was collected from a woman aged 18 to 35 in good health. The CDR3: CASRAYGELFF. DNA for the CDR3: TGTGCCAGCAGGGCATATGGGGAACTGTTTTTT.